This passage covers 4 T cell receptor beta chains from one sample sequenced in a study of cytomegalovirus exposure and HLA in healthy donors. The PCR employed 60 Vbeta primers together with 13 Jbeta primers. Here immunoSEQ multiplex PCR was the method, and the copy in TCRdb shows in-frame clones only, minus some. Of roughly 180,000 clones listed, 78% are singletons. Sequencing used PBMCs. Receptors were obtained from a female donor in good health and CMV-seronegative.

This clone has a handful of counts. V and J are TRBV27 and TRBJ2-7; TRBD1 aligns across 8 bases. Germline CDR1 reads MNHEY; CDR2 reads SMNVEV (reference sequence). After removal of 5 bases from V and 9 bases from J, the junction contained 18 bases not matched to a gene. The CDR3 sequence is 16 residues long. The CDR3 protein is CASSQLGPGQAQRQYF. Written as DNA, the CDR3 is TGTGCCAGCAGTCAATTAGGACCGGGACAGGCCCAGAGGCAGTACTTC.

To note about this clone: A read error may produce the germline difference seen at one junction end. Additional DNA sequences in this sample encode the identical CDR3. The chain links TRBV5-1 to TRBJ2-5, with a possible D match to TRBD2 (6 bases). Germline V gene lookup returns CDR1 SGHRS and CDR2 YFSETQ. CDR3 length equals 15 residues. Here the CDR3 DNA reads TGCGCCAGCAGCGCCGGGAGACGGTATGGAGAGACTCAGTACTTC. Translated: CASSAGRRYGETQYF.

The chain carries TRBV19 and TRBJ2-2, with TRBD2 matching over 11 bases. Trimming took 1 base from V and 4 from J; bases not matched to a gene: 2. This CDR3 has 16 residues. Germline lookup yields CDR1 LNHDA and CDR2 SQIVND (reference sequence). The DNA for the CDR3 is TGTGCCAGTAGTATAGCGCTAGCGGGGGGCACCGGGGAGCTGTTTTTT. As protein: CASSIALAGGTGELFF. The variable domain in full, with the rest retrieved from reference TRBV19 and TRBJ2-2, is DGGITQSPKYLFRKEGQNVTLSCEQNLNHDAMYWYRQDPGQGLRLIYYSQIVNDFQKGDIAEGYSVSREKKESFPLTVTSAQKNPTAFYLCASSIALAGGTGELFFGEGSRLTVL.

This chain uses TRBV25-1 with TRBJ1-1, with TRBD1 as a possible D gene (5 bases). Germline V gene data show CDR1 as MGHDK and CDR2 as SYGVNS. The CDR3 loop spans 9 amino acids. The CDR3 region is CGGGTEAFF. The CDR3 DNA sequence: TGTGGCGGGGGCACTGAAGCTTTCTTT.